This T cell receptor beta chain was recorded in a study of T cell repertoires in cytomegalovirus infection. At the level of the study: Public TCR beta signature analysis indicated the presence of both CMV infection and matching HLA type. Study results and limitations: There were HLA-C-restricted CMV-specific TCR beta clonotypes dominating the ex vivo response. Individuals carrying CMV plus the relevant HLA were identified by cumulative frequency of public TCR beta families.

This clonotype was counted between two and nine times. Its antigen is still unknown. MiXCR, run by TCRdb on the reads, gives a single entry per CDR3 protein. This table has 300,000 to 400,000 distinct CDR3 sequences, roughly 18% appearing once. V lost 2 bases, J lost 0 bases, and 13 bases lay in between. Germline lookup yields CDR1 GTSNPN and CDR2 SVGIG (reference sequence). This CDR3 is 15 amino acids long. The V and J genes are TRBV30 and TRBJ1-1, with D maybe TRBD1 (5 bases). The sequence was obtained from a human donor in good health (CMV status not recorded). Some clones in this sample may be carry-over from other donors' samples. Sequencing input: PBMCs. The CDR3 here is CAWSRGRTMNTEAFF. Written as DNA, the CDR3 is TGTGCCTGGAGTCGGGGCAGAACTATGAACACTGAAGCTTTCTTT.